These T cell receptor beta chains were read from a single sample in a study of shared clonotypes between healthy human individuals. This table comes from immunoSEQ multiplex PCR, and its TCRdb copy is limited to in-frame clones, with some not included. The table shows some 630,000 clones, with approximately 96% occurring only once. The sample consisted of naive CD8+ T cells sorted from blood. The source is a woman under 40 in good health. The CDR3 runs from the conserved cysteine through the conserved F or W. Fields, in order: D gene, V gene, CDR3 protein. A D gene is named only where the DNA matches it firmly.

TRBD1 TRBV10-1 CASSDLGGQGYEQYF
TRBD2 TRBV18 CASPRAGDRTGELFF
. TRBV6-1 CASSEGIGGYGYTF
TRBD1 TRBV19 CASGGQGTYEQFF
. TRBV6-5 CASSYQGSSGNTIYF
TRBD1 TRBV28 CASSFPSPGQETDTQYF
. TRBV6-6 CASSHPGVGYEQYF
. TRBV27 CASSRMNSNQPQHF
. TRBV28 CASSLIGSGGYGYTF
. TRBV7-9 CASSLGSGGEKSYEQYF
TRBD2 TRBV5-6 CASSLGGLASYEQYF
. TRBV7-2 CASSPEFGAYNEQFF
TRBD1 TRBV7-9 CASSRQGLGYEQYF
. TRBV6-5 CASSYSVGMNTEAFF
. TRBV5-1 CASSLGWGATGELFF
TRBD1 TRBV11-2 CASRQGANQPQHF
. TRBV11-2 CASSLDMADYGYTF
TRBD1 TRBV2 CASVEGQGGTEAFF
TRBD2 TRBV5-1 CASSFSGRADSYEQYF
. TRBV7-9 CASSSLNEQFF
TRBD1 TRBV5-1 CASSPDRVHLDTQYF
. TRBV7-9 CASSSEGMNAEAFF
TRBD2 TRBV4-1 CASSQDEREGPYEQYF